This passage covers 2 T cell receptor beta chains from one sample sequenced in a study of blood T cell repertoires in COVID-19. Assay used: immunoSEQ multiplex PCR; TCRdb lists only in-frame clones, some missing. Altogether 160,000 or so clones are present, less than 85% being singletons, with the ten largest covering around 8%. The sample was peripheral blood. Source of these receptors: a woman aged 60-75 years with COVID-19, enrolled during active disease.

In the case of this clone: Other DNA sequences in the same sample also yield this CDR3. The V call is TRBV19, the J call TRBJ2-3, with no clear D. This CDR3 has 14 amino acids. V was clipped by 1 base and J by 1 base, with 6 bases between them. The germline CDR1 and CDR2 sequences are LNHDA and SQIVND (reference sequence). The CDR3 bases are TGTGCCAGTAGTATAGGGGCTGGCACAGATACGCAGTATTTT. It encodes CASSIGAGTDTQYF.

This rearrangement joins TRBV9 to TRBJ2-6; a possible D gene is TRBD1 (6 bases). V was pared by 3 bases and J by 0 bases, with 13 bases between. The CDR3 has 17 residues. CDR1 and CDR2 from the germline V gene are SGDLS and YYNGEE. In DNA, the CDR3 is TGTGCCAGCAGCGCAAGACAGGCGCCCTCTGGGGCCAACGTCCTGACTTTC. It yields the protein CASSARQAPSGANVLTF.